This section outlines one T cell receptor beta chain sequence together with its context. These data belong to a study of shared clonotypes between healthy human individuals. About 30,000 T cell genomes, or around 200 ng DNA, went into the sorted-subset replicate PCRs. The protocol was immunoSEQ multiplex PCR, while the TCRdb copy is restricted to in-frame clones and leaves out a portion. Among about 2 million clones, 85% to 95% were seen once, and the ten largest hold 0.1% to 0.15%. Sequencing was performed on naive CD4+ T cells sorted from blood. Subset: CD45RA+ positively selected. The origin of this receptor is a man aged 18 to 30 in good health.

Here the CDR3 DNA reads TGTGCCAGCAGGGGGACAGGCAGCAATGAGCAGTTCTTC. Protein sequence: CASRGTGSNEQFF. The chain joins TRBV6-6 to TRBJ2-1; 8 bases are shared with TRBD1. Germline values: CDR1 MNHNY, CDR2 SVGAGI (reference sequence). Trimming took 6 bases from V and 6 from J; bases not matched to a gene: 4. This CDR3 is 13 amino acids long.